The clone carrying this T cell receptor beta chain was seen more than once but under ten times. This entry is derived from a study of blood T cell repertoires in COVID-19. Study at large: COVID-19 samples from acute and convalescent phases originated in the United States, Italy and Spain.

Assay used: immunoSEQ multiplex PCR; TCRdb lists only in-frame clones, some missing. The sample has 150,000 or so clones, about four fifths seen once. The CDR3 runs 15 residues. CDR1 SGHVS and CDR2 FQNEAQ come from the germline V gene. Trimming took off 5 bases at V and 4 bases at J, with 17 bases between the two ends. V is TRBV7-8 and J is TRBJ1-2, with D tentatively TRBD1 (5 bases). The clonotype was recovered from a woman older than 75 with acute or convalescent COVID-19. The specimen sequenced was peripheral blood. The CDR3 reads CASSLREGTSYGYTF. CDR3 nucleotide sequence: TGTGCCAGCAGCCTACGGGAGGGGACTAGCTATGGCTACACCTTC.